The text below deals with one T cell receptor (beta chain). Its antigen is still unknown. Treatment denoted: roughly 10-day PBMC culture with coronavirus spike peptide pools or control peptides (ViraFEST assay). These data come from a study of vaccination and CD4 T cells after COVID-19. As for the study in general: The study enrolled six male and four female convalescents, two of whom were Hispanic. Timing of post-vaccine sample collection was a median roughly 66 days after dose two, with a range of 14 to 241.

The CDR3 is made up of 12 amino acids. Between the trimmed V and J ends, which lost 6 bases and 10 bases, there was a span of 12 bases. Germline CDR1 is MNHNS and CDR2 is SASEGT. The assay that was used to sequence DNA from cultured CD4+ T cells was the Oncomine TCR Beta short-read assay. Each CDR3 protein gets one entry after TCRdb re-called the PCR reads with MiXCR. The sample records about 15,000 distinct CDR3 sequences, approximately 52% being singletons. V usage is TRBV6-1 and J usage is TRBJ1-4; the D gene is possibly TRBD1 (5 bases). This receptor was identified in a human donor who had recovered from COVID-19. Sequences were obtained from CD4+ T cells from blood, cultured in vitro. The CDR3 DNA sequence: TGTGCCAGCAGGCTCAGGGTAGGAAAACTGTTTTTT. The encoded protein is CASRLRVGKLFF.